A single count supports the clone carrying this T cell receptor (beta chain). These data are taken from a study of blood T cell repertoires in COVID-19. Overall study context: From the United States, Italy and Spain came samples of acute and convalescent COVID-19. PBMCs, B-cell-depleted T cells, or T cells were the source of the cDNA or gDNA that made up the material.

In the study's own analysis: Estimates of nucleated cell counts were drawn from the amplification of reference gene primers. Here immunoSEQ multiplex PCR was the method, and the copy in TCRdb shows in-frame clones only, minus some. V and J calls and clone size come straight from that table; D and trimming were deduced from the DNA. The table lists under 250,000 clones, 86% of them singletons. The origin of this receptor is a woman aged 55-69 years who had recovered from COVID-19. The sample taken for sequencing was peripheral blood.

Here the CDR3 reads CASSPNGAGRNSPLHF. CDR3 nucleotide sequence: TGTGCCAGCTCACCAAATGGGGCAGGGCGGAATTCACCCCTCCACTTT. The rearrangement links TRBV18 to TRBJ1-6, with D possibly matching TRBD1 (5 bases). CDR1 and CDR2 from the germline V gene are KGHSH and LQKENI. The CDR3 has 16 amino acids. The V and J ends lost 2 bases and 7 bases respectively, with 15 bases between them.